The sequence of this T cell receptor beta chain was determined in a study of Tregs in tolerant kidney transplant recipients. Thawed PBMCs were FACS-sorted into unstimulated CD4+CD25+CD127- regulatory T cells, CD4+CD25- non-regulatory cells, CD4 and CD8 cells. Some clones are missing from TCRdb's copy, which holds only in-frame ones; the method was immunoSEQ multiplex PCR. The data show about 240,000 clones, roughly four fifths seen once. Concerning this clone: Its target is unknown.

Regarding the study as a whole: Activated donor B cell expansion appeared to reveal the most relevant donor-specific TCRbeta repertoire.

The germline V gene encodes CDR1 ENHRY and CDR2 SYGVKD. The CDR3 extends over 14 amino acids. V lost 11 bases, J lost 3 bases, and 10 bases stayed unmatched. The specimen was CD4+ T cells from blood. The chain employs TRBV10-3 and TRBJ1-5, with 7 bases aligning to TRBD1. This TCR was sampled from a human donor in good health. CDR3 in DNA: TGTGCCTCCCAGAGGGGGCAGGACAATCAGCCCCAGCATTTT. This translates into CASQRGQDNQPQHF.